The 24 T cell receptor beta chains listed next were all sequenced from one sample in a study of tumor-infiltrating lymphocytes in oesophageal squamous cell carcinoma (dated by TCRdb to 2016 to 2017). Receptors were amplified or captured by PCR. The sequencing machine was an Illumina HiSeq 2000. TCRdb itself trimmed the public reads at Q25 with fastp, ran MiXCR and retained productive beta chains. Identical CDR3 proteins give one entry, which carries the most common genes and DNA. This sample gives more than 9,500 distinct CDR3 sequences in total; 55% to 65% of them show up just once. Less than 40% of the sample is taken by the ten largest. Sample: esophageal tumor tissue. Receptors were obtained from a female donor with esophageal squamous cell carcinoma.

V is TRBV7-2 and J is TRBJ2-1, with 10 nucleotides matching TRBD2. V gave up 5 bases and J gave up 3 bases; unmatched junction bases: 4. This CDR3 has 15 residues. Germline lookup yields CDR1 SGHTA and CDR2 FQGNSA. CDR3 protein: CASSDTSGNYNEQFF. DNA for the CDR3: TGTGCCAGCAGCGATACTAGCGGGAACTACAATGAGCAGTTCTTC. Full variable domain (remainder filled in from reference TRBV7-2 and TRBJ2-1): GAGVSQSPSNKVTEKGKDVELRCDPISGHTALYWYRQSLGQGLEFLIYFQGNSAPDKSGLPSDRFSAERTGGSVSTLTIQRTQQEDSAVYLCASSDTSGNYNEQFFGPGTRLTVL.

The chain uses TRBV7-3 and TRBJ2-4; D is possibly TRBD1 or TRBD2 (6 bases each). The J call may be mistaken, given a closer DNA end match to TRBJ2-7. Germline loops: CDR1 SGHTA, CDR2 FQGTGA. The CDR3 has 16 amino acids. This CDR3 reads CASSRWGAGTPGEQYF. The CDR3 bases are TGTGCCAGCAGCCGATGGGGGGCAGGGACACCTGGCGAGCAGTACTTC.

Only a few counts were recorded for this clonotype. The chain has TRBV11-2 and TRBJ2-5; 7 bases match TRBD1. Trimming removed 4 bases from V and 1 base from J; junction bases left unmatched: 3. The germline V gene has CDR1 SGHAT and CDR2 FQNNGV. This CDR3 is 14 amino acids long. As DNA, the CDR3 is TGTGCCAGCAGCTCGGGACAGCTCCAAGAGACCCAGTACTTC. It encodes CASSSGQLQETQYF.

The V call is TRBV6-1, the J call TRBJ2-4; TRBD1 agrees at 7 bases. Judging by the DNA end, TRBJ2-1 fits better; the J call may be wrong. Germline CDR1 and CDR2: MNHNS and SASEGT. The CDR3 runs to 14 residues. The CDR3 DNA reads TGTGCCAGCAGTGAAGATGTTAGGGGGCATGAGCAGTTCTTC. This encodes CASSEDVRGHEQFF.

Of note for this clonotype: As the CDR3 is not closed by the conserved phenylalanine or tryptophan, this likely results from a read error. No DNA is shown, since the ends of the CDR3 on it are uncertain; the CDR3 is the one TCRdb lists. The CDR3: CASSEGLTALIYGYTFGS. J is TRBJ2-7 and V is TRBV2; the DNA was not compared with TRBD2, the D call given in the table. Germline values: CDR1 SNHLY, CDR2 FYNNEI. The CDR3 adds up to 18 amino acids, both ends counted.

This clonotype has just one count. V is TRBV12-5 and J is TRBJ2-3; D not certain. Germline V CDR1 and CDR2: LGHNT, FRNRAP. This CDR3 is 11 amino acids long. Trimming cost V 3 bases and J 5 bases, with 3 bases left between them. The CDR3 nucleotides are TGTGCTAGTGGTTTCAGAGATACGCAGTATTTT. Amino acids: CASGFRDTQYF.

This chain uses TRBV27 with TRBJ2-1, with 9 positions matching TRBD2. The V gene end was trimmed by 1 base and the J gene end by 4 bases; junction bases not matched to a gene: 8. Germline V gene lookup returns CDR1 MNHEY and CDR2 SMNVEV (reference sequence). The CDR3 runs 17 residues. CDR3 loop: CASSLWAAGGGYNEQFF. The DNA for the CDR3 is TGTGCCAGCAGTTTATGGGCAGCGGGAGGCGGATACAATGAGCAGTTCTTC.

The chain recombines TRBV7-6 with TRBJ2-3; D may correspond to TRBD1 or TRBD2 (5 bases each). CDR1 and CDR2 (germline): SGHVS, FNYEAQ. The V and J ends lost 3 bases and 4 bases respectively, with 11 bases between them. CDR3 length equals 14 residues. This CDR3 reads CASSFRDPPDTQYF. As DNA, the CDR3 is TGTGCCAGCAGCTTTAGGGACCCTCCAGATACGCAGTATTTT.

This chain joins TRBV6-8 and TRBJ2-3, with a possible D match to TRBD2 (6 bases). The CDR3 loop spans 17 amino acids. V lost 2 bases to trimming and J lost 6 bases, with 21 bases between them. Germline V gives CDR1 MNHGY, CDR2 SAAAGT. This chain's CDR3 is CASSYVGLHPLIDTQYF. In nucleotides, the CDR3 is TGTGCCAGCAGTTACGTTGGACTACACCCTTTAATCGATACGCAGTATTTT.

This clonotype has a single count. This chain joins TRBV2 and TRBJ2-5; tentative D call: TRBD1 (6 bases). V was trimmed by 10 bases and J by 0 bases, leaving 9 bases between them. Germline V CDR1 and CDR2: SNHLY, FYNNEI. The CDR3 has 12 residues. The CDR3 nucleotides read TGTGCCACCGGACAGAACCAAGAGACCCAGTACTTC. Its translation is CATGQNQETQYF.

A word on this clonotype: Relative to the germline gene, one junction end is altered; a read error may explain this. This sequence joins TRBV7-7 and TRBJ2-5; D might be TRBD2 (5 bases). The DNA end lines up better with TRBJ2-1; the J call may be wrong. In germline, CDR1 is SSHAT, CDR2 FNYEAQ (reference sequence). The CDR3 sequence is 13 residues long. The CDR3 nucleotides read TGTGCTAGCAGCTTAGGAAGAGAGGGTGAGCAGTTCTTC. Translating it yields CASSLGREGEQFF.

The chain links TRBV6-1 to TRBJ2-5, with D tentatively TRBD1 (6 bases). CDR3 length: 16 residues. Germline V gives CDR1 MNHNS, CDR2 SASEGT. Trimming stripped 0 bases from V and 4 bases from J, with 15 bases between. CDR3: CASSEALPGAGETQYF. CDR3 sequence (DNA): TGTGCCAGCAGTGAAGCTTTACCAGGGGCCGGAGAGACCCAGTACTTC.

The V gene is TRBV6-1, the J gene TRBJ2-1, with TRBD1 matching 7 bases. Germline loops: CDR1 MNHNS, CDR2 SASEGT. Trimming cost V 6 bases and J 16 bases; bases outside gene matches: 21. This CDR3 spans 15 amino acids. CDR3 residues: CASRKGQPENTEAFF. The CDR3 nucleotides are TGTGCCAGCAGGAAGGGACAGCCAGAGAACACTGAAGCTTTCTTC.

The chain employs TRBV7-3 and TRBJ1-5; possibly TRBD1 for D (5 bases). V shed 5 bases and J shed 7 bases, with 15 bases lying between them. The CDR3 extends over 14 amino acids. Germline CDR1 and CDR2: SGHTA and FQGTGA. As DNA, the CDR3 is TGTGCCAGCAGCGGCCGGGACCCCAAACAGCCCCAGCATTTT. It codes for CASSGRDPKQPQHF.

The DNA of the CDR3 is TGTGCCAGCAGCCAACAGGGAGCGAACACCGGGGAGCTGTTTTTT. This translates into CASSQQGANTGELFF. The chain is built from TRBV7-3 and TRBJ2-2, with D possibly being TRBD1 (6 bases). CDR1 is SGHTA and CDR2 is FQGTGA in the germline V gene. CDR3 length: 15 residues. The V gene lost 5 bases and the J gene lost 0 bases, with 10 bases spanning the gap.

This clonotype was seen a few times. The chain uses TRBV7-6 and TRBJ2-5, with D perhaps assigned TRBD1 or TRBD2 (5 bases each). Judging by the DNA end, TRBJ2-1 fits better; the J call may be wrong. The CDR3 length is 17 residues. The germline CDR1 and CDR2 sequences are SGHVS and FNYEAQ. The CDR3 here is CASSFPKPGRERNEQFF. CDR3 bases: TGTGCCAGCAGCTTTCCCAAACCGGGACGAGAACGCAATGAGCAGTTCTTC.

This clonotype has a count of ten or more. J is TRBJ1-6 and V is TRBV25-1; D not certain. The CDR3 is 14 residues long. V was shortened by 3 bases and J by 9 bases, with 12 bases between the two germline ends. Germline CDR1 and CDR2: MGHDK and SYGVNS. CDR3 loop: CASSETVRRSPLHF. As DNA, the CDR3 is TGTGCCAGCAGTGAGACCGTGCGTCGTTCACCCCTCCACTTT.

The V call is TRBV7-8, the J call TRBJ2-1; the match to TRBD2 covers 7 bases. Germline CDR1 reads SGHVS; CDR2 reads FQNEAQ. The CDR3 spans 16 residues. V was clipped by 4 bases and J by 4 bases; unmatched bases: 10. The CDR3 nucleotides read TGTGCCAGCAGCTCAGAGCGCGGGAGTAGTTACAATGAGCAGTTCTTC. This codes for CASSSERGSSYNEQFF.

This clonotype was detected a few times. The chain recombines TRBV7-9 with TRBJ2-2; possible D gene TRBD1, 6 bases. The germline CDR1 and CDR2 sequences are SEHNR and FQNEAQ (reference sequence). The CDR3 runs 15 residues. V was cut by 2 bases and J by 5 bases, with 12 bases left in between. CDR3 sequence reads: CASSLTGKDTGELFF. The CDR3 DNA reads as TGTGCCAGCAGCTTAACAGGGAAGGATACCGGGGAGCTGTTTTTT. The full variable domain, in which reference TRBV7-9 and TRBJ2-2 provide the parts outside the CDR3, is DTGVSQNPRHKITKRGQNVTFRCDPISEHNRLYWYRQTLGQGPEFLTYFQNEAQLEKSRLLSDRFSAERPKGSFSTLEIQRTEQGDSAMYLCASSLTGKDTGELFFGEGSRLTVL.

Of note for this clonotype: Without the conserved terminal phenylalanine or tryptophan, this CDR3 likely stems from a read error. The DNA is left out, because the CDR3 cannot be placed on it with certainty; the CDR3 is given as TCRdb lists it. The CDR3 reads CATSDPTGYTFGS. The chain combines TRBV24-1 with TRBJ2-3. 13 amino acids form the CDR3, both terminal residues included. The V gene's germline CDR1 is KGHDR and CDR2 SFDVKD.

This clonotype was counted only a few times. The chain combines TRBV11-2 with TRBJ2-3; 8 bases fit TRBD2. The CDR3 is 15 amino acids. V was clipped by 1 base and J by 5 bases; unmatched bases: 5. Looked up from germline, CDR1 is SGHAT and CDR2 is FQNNGV. Here the CDR3 DNA reads TGTGCCAGCAGCTTAGGAAGCGGGAGTGTAGATACGCAGTATTTT. Protein: CASSLGSGSVDTQYF.

This clonotype was seen a handful of times. This chain links TRBV7-6 with TRBJ2-5; D might be TRBD1 (5 bases). The better agreement between TRBJ2-7 and the DNA end casts doubt on the J call. Germline V gene sequence: CDR1 SGHVS, CDR2 FNYEAQ. This CDR3 has 15 residues. DNA for the CDR3: TGTGCCAGCAGCTTAGTAGCAGGACACTCCTACGAGCAGTACTTC. Translating gives CASSLVAGHSYEQYF.

The chain has TRBV5-3 and TRBJ2-1, with TRBD2 matching 10 bases. TRBV5-3 is flagged as an ORF with uncertain function. The CDR3 totals 15 residues. Trimming removed 8 bases from V and 10 bases from J; junction bases left unmatched: 15. CDR3: CASSGGGTSPKEQFF. The CDR3 DNA reads as TGTGCCAGCAGCGGGGGGGGGACCAGCCCCAAGGAGCAGTTCTTC.

This clonotype occurred many times. The J gene is TRBJ2-3, the V gene TRBV7-6; 7 bases agree with TRBD2. Looked up from germline, CDR1 is SGHVS and CDR2 is FNYEAQ. The ends lost 1 base at V and 2 bases at J; junction bases unmatched: 3. The CDR3 extends over 15 amino acids. CDR3 coding DNA: TGTGCCAGCAGCTTAGGAGCGGGGTTCACAGATACGCAGTATTTT. Its protein product is CASSLGAGFTDTQYF.